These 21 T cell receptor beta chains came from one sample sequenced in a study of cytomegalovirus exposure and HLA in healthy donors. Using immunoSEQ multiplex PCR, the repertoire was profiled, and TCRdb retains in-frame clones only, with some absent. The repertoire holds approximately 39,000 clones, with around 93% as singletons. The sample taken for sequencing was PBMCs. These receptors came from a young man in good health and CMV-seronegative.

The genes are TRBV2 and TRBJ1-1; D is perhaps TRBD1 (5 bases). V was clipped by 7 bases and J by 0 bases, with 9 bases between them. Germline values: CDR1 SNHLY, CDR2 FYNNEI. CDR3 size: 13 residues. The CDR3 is CASKKDMNTEAFF. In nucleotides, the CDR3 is TGTGCCAGCAAGAAGGACATGAACACTGAAGCTTTCTTT.

This CDR3 reads CASSYSGQGNQPQHF. The CDR3 nucleotides are TGTGCCAGCAGTTACTCGGGGCAGGGGAACCAGCCCCAGCATTTT. The chain links TRBV6-5 to TRBJ1-5; D may be TRBD1 (6 bases). V lost 0 bases to trimming and J lost 7 bases, with 13 bases between them. Germline V gives CDR1 MNHEY, CDR2 SVGAGI. This CDR3 has 15 amino acids.

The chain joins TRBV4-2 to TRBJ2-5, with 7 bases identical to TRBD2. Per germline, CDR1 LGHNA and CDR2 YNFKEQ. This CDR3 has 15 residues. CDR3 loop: CAASIGGDGEETQYF. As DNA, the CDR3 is TGTGCTGCGAGCATTGGGGGGGACGGAGAAGAGACCCAGTACTTC.

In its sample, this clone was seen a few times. This CDR3 reads CASSLASGNQPQHF. CDR3 DNA sequence: TGTGCCAGCAGCTTAGCGTCGGGCAATCAGCCCCAGCATTTT. The chain uses TRBV7-8 and TRBJ1-5; D is uncertain. The V gene lost 0 bases and the J gene lost 2 bases, with 5 bases spanning the gap. The CDR3 totals 14 residues. The V gene's germline CDR1 is SGHVS and CDR2 FQNEAQ.

DNA for the CDR3: TGCGCCAGCAGCTTGCGAGGGACTCAAAACTCCTATAATTCACCCCTCCACTTT. Protein: CASSLRGTQNSYNSPLHF. V gene TRBV5-1 combines with J gene TRBJ1-6; a possible D gene is TRBD1 (5 bases). The CDR3 totals 18 residues. Germline V gives CDR1 SGHRS, CDR2 YFSETQ. With 1 base removed from V and 0 bases from J, the gap between germline ends came to 14 bases.

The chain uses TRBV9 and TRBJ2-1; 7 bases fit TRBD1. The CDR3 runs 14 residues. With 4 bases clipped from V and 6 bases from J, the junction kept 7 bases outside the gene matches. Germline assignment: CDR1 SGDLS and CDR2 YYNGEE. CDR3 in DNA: TGTGCCAGCAGCTTAAGGACAGGACCCAATGAGCAGTTCTTC. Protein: CASSLRTGPNEQFF.

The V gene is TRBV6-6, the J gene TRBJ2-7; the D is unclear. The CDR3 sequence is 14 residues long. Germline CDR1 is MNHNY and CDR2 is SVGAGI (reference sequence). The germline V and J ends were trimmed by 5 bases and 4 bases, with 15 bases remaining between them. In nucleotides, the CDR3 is TGTGCCAGCAGTAACCCCCCTGACACTTACGAGCAGTACTTC. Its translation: CASSNPPDTYEQYF.

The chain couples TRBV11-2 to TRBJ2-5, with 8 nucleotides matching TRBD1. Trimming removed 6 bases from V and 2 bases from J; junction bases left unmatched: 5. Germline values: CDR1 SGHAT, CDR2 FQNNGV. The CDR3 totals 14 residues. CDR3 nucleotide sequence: TGTGCCAGCAGTAGTGGGACAGGTCAAGAGACCCAGTACTTC. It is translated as CASSSGTGQETQYF.

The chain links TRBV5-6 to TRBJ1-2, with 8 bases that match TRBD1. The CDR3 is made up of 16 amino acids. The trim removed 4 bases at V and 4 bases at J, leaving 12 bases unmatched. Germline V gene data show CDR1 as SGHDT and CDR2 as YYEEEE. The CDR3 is CASSLGQAVGTYGYTF. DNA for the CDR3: TGTGCCAGCAGCCTGGGACAGGCCGTTGGAACCTATGGCTACACCTTC.

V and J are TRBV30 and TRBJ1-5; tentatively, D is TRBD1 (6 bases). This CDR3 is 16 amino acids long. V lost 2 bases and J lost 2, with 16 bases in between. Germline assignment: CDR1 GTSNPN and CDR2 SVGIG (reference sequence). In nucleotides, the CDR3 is TGTGCCTGGAGTAAGGAACAGGGATTAGGCAATCAGCCCCAGCATTTT. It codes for CAWSKEQGLGNQPQHF. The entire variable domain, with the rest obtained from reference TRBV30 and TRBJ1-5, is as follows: SQTIHQWPATLVQPVGSPLSLECTVEGTSNPNLYWYRQAAGRGLQLLFYSVGIGQISSEVPQNLSASRPQDRQFILSSKKLLLSDSGFYLCAWSKEQGLGNQPQHFGDGTRLSIL.

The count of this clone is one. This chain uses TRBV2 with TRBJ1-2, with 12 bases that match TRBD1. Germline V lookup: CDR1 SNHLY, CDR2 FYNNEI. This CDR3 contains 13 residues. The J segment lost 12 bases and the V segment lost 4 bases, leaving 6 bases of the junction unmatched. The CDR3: CASSVGTGGTHTF. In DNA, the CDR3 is TGTGCCAGCAGTGTAGGGACAGGGGGCACCCACACCTTC.

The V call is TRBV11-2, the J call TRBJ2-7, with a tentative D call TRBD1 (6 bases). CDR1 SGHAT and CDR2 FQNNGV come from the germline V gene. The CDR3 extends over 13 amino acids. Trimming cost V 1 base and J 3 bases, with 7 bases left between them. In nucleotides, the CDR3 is TGTGCCAGCAGCTTAGCCAGGGGCTACGAGCAGTACTTC. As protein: CASSLARGYEQYF.

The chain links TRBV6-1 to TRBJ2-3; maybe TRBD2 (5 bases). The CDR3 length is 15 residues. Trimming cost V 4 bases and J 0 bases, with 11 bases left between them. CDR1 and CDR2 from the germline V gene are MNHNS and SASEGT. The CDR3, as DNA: TGTGCCAGCAGTGCGGACTCCTATAGCACAGATACGCAGTATTTT. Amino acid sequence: CASSADSYSTDTQYF.

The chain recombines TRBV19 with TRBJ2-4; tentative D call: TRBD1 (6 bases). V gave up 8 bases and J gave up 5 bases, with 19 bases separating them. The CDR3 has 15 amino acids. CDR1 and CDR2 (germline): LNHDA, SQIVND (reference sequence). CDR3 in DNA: TGTGCCAGTTCTTTGAGGTTAGAGGGGGAAAACATTCAGTACTTC. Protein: CASSLRLEGENIQYF.

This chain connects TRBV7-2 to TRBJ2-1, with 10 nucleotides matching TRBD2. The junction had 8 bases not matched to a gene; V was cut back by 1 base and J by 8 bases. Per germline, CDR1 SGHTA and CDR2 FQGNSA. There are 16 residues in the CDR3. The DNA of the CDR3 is TGTGCCAGCAGCTTAGTTTTCAGCGGGGGGGCGGATGAGCAGTTCTTC. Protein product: CASSLVFSGGADEQFF.

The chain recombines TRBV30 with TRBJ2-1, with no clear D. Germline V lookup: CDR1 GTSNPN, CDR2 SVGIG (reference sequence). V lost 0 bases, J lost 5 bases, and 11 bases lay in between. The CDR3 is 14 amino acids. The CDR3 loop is CAWSVLSVNNEQFF. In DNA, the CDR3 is TGTGCCTGGAGTGTACTAAGTGTCAACAATGAGCAGTTCTTC.

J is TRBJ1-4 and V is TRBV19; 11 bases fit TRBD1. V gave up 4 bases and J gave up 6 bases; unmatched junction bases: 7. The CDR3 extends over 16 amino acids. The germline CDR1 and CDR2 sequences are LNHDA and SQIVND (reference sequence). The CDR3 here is CASSTQRTGGHEKLFF. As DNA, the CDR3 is TGTGCCAGTAGTACGCAACGGACAGGGGGCCATGAAAAACTGTTTTTT.

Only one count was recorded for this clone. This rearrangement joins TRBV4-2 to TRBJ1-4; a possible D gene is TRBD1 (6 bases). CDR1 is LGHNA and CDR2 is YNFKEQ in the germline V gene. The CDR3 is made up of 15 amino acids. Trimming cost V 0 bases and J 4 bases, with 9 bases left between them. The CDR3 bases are TGTGCCAGCAGCCAAGAAGGGACACTTAATGAAAAACTGTTTTTT. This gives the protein CASSQEGTLNEKLFF.

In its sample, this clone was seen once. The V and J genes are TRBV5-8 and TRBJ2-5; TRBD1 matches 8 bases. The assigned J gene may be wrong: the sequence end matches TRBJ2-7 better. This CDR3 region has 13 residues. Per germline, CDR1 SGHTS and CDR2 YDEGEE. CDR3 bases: TGTGCCAGCAGTCCGGCAGGGGGCCGCGAGCAGTACTTC. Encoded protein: CASSPAGGREQYF.

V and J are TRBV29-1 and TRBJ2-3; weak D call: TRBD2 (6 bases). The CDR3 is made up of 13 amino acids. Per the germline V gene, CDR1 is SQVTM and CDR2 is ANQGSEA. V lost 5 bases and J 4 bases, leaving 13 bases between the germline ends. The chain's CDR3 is CSVSGSQADTQYF. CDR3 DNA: TGCAGCGTTTCCGGGAGTCAGGCAGATACGCAGTATTTT.

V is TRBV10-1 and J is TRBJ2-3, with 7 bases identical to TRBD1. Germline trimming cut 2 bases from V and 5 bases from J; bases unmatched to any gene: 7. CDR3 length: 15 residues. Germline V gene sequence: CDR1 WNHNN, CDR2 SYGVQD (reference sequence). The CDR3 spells CASSEAGGSIDTQYF. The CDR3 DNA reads TGCGCCAGCAGTGAGGCAGGGGGTTCGATAGATACGCAGTATTTT.